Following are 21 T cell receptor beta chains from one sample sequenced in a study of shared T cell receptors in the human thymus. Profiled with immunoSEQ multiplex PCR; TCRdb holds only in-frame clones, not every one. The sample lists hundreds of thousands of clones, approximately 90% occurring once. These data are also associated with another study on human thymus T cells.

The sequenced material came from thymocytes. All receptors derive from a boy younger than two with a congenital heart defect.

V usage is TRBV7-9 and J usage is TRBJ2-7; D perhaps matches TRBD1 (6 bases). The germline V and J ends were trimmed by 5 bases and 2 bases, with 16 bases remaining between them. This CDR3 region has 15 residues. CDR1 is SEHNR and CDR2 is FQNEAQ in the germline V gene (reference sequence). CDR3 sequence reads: CASSPDSWVPYEQYF. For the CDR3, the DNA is TGTGCCAGCAGCCCGGACAGTTGGGTCCCCTACGAGCAGTACTTC.

The CDR3 here is CASSLLSGMSYNEQFF. CDR3 DNA: TGTGCCAGCAGTTTATTATCCGGGATGTCCTACAATGAGCAGTTCTTC. The rearrangement links TRBV28 to TRBJ2-1; tentatively, D is TRBD2 (5 bases). The V and J ends lost 1 base and 1 base respectively, with 11 bases between them. The CDR3 runs 16 residues. Germline loops: CDR1 MDHEN, CDR2 SYDVKM. The variable domain in full, completed from reference TRBV28 and TRBJ2-1, reads DVKVTQSSRYLVKRTGEKVFLECVQDMDHENMFWYRQDPGLGLRLIYFSYDVKMKEKGDIPEGYSVSREKKERFSLILESASTNQTSMYLCASSLLSGMSYNEQFFGPGTRLTVL.

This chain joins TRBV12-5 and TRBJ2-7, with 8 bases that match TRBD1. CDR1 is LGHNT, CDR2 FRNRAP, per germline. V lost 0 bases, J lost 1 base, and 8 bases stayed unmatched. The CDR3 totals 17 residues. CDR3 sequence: CASGLVPPTGGSYEQYF. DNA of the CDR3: TGTGCTAGTGGTTTGGTTCCCCCCACAGGGGGGTCCTACGAGCAGTACTTC.

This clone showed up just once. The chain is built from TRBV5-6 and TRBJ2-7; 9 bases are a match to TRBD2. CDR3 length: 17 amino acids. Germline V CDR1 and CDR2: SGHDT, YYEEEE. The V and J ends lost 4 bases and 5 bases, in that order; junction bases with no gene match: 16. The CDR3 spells CASSPGSGLAEGDEQYF. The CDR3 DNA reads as TGTGCCAGCAGCCCGGGATCGGGACTAGCCGAAGGGGACGAGCAGTACTTC.

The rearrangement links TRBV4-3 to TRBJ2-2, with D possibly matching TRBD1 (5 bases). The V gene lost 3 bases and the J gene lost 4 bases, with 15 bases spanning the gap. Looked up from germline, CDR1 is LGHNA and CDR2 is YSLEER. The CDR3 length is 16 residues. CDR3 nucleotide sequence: TGCGCCAGCAGCCAGGAACCAGGGTGGCGCACCGGGGAGCTGTTTTTT. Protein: CASSQEPGWRTGELFF.

Here the CDR3 DNA reads TGTGCCAGCAGGCCGGGACTAGCGGACCAAGAGACCCAGTACTTC. This codes for CASRPGLADQETQYF. The chain uses TRBV28 and TRBJ2-5; 11 bases align to TRBD2. CDR1 MDHEN and CDR2 SYDVKM come from the germline V gene. The CDR3 length is 15 residues. Losses at the gene ends were 6 bases for V and 0 bases for J; bases not matched to a gene: 3.

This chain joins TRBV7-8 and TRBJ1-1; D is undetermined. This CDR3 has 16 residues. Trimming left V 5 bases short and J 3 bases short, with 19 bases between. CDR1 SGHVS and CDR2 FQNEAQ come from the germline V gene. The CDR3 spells CASSLLAVGRDTEAFF. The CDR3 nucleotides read TGTGCCAGCAGCCTACTAGCCGTAGGACGGGACACTGAAGCTTTCTTT.

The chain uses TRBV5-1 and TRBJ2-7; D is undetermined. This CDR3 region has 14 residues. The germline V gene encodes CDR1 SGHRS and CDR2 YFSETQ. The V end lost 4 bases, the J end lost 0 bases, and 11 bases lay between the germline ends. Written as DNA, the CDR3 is TGCGCCAGCAGCCTTGTGGTCAGCTCCTACGAGCAGTACTTC. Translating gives CASSLVVSSYEQYF.

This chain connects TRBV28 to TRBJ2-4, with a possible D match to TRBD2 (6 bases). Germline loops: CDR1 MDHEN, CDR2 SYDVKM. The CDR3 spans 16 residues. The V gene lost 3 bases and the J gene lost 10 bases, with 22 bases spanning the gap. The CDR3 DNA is TGTGCCAGCAGTTTTGGGCTCTCCCGGGGGACTCGAATTCAGTACTTC. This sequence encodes CASSFGLSRGTRIQYF.

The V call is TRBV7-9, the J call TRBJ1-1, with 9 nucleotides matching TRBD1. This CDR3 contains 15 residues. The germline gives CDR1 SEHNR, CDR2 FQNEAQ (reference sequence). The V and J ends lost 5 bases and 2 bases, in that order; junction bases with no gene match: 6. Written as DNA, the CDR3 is TGTGCCAGCAGCCCGCGGGACAGGGTAAACACTGAAGCTTTCTTT. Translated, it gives CASSPRDRVNTEAFF.

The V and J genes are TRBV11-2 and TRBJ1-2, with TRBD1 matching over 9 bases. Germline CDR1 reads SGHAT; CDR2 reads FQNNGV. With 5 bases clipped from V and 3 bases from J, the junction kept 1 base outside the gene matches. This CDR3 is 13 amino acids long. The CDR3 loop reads CASSGDRDYGYTF. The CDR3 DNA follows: TGTGCCAGCAGCGGGGACAGGGACTATGGCTACACCTTC.

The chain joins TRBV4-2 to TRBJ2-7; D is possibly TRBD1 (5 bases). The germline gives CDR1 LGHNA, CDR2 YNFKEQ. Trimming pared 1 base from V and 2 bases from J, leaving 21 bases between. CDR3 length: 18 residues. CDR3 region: CASSQVGVARPGPYEQYF. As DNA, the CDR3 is TGTGCCAGCAGCCAAGTAGGGGTTGCGCGCCCAGGTCCCTACGAGCAGTACTTC.

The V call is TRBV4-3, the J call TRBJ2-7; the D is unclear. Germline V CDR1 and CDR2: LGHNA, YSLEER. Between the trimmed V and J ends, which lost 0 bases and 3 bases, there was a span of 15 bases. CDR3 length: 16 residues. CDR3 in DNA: TGCGCCAGCAGCCAAGATATTACCCTGACTGTCTACGAGCAGTACTTC. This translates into CASSQDITLTVYEQYF.

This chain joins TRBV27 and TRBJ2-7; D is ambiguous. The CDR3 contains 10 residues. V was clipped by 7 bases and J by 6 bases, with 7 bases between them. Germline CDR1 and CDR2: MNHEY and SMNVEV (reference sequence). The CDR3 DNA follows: TGTGCCAGCAAGAGTAGCGAGCAGTACTTC. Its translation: CASKSSEQYF.

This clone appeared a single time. CDR3 residues: CASSDPTGPYEQYF. Here the CDR3 DNA reads TGCGCCAGCAGTGATCCGACAGGGCCCTACGAGCAGTACTTC. The chain joins TRBV10-2 to TRBJ2-7; 7 positions agree with TRBD1. V lost 3 bases and J lost 2; bases outside the gene matches: 4. Germline values: CDR1 WSHSY, CDR2 SAAADI. This CDR3 has 14 residues.

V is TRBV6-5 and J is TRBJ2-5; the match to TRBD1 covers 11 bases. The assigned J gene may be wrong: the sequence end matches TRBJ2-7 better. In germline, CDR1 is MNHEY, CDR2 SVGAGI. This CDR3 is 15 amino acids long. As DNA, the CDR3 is TGTGCCAGCAGTTACTCGAGGACAGGGGGCGACGAGCAGTACTTC. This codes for CASSYSRTGGDEQYF.

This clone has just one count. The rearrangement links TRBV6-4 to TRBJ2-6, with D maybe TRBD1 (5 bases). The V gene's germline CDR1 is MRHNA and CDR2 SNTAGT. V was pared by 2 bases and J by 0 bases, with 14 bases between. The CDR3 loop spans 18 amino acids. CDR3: CASSDGARPLSGANVLTF. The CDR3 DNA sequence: TGTGCCAGCAGTGACGGGGCCAGGCCCCTCTCTGGGGCCAACGTCCTGACTTTC.

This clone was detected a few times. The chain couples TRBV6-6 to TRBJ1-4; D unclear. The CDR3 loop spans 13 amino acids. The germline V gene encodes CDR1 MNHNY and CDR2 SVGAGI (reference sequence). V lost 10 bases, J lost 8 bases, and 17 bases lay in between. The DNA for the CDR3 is TGTGCCATACACCAGGAGCCGGGAGAAAAACTGTTTTTT. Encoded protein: CAIHQEPGEKLFF.

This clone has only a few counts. CDR3 region: CASSSGQGAAEQYF. CDR3 coding DNA: TGCGCCAGCAGCTCCGGCCAGGGGGCGGCCGAGCAGTACTTC. The chain couples TRBV5-1 to TRBJ2-7, with 8 bases identical to TRBD1. The CDR3 consists of 14 residues. The trim removed 3 bases at V and 6 bases at J, leaving 8 bases unmatched. The germline gives CDR1 SGHRS, CDR2 YFSETQ.

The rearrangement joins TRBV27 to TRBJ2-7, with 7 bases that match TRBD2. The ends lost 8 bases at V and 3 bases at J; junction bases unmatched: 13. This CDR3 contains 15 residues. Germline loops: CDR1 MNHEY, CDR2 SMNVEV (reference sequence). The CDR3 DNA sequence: TGTGCCAGCCATGCAAACGCGGGAGTAGTCTACGAGCAGTACTTC. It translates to CASHANAGVVYEQYF.

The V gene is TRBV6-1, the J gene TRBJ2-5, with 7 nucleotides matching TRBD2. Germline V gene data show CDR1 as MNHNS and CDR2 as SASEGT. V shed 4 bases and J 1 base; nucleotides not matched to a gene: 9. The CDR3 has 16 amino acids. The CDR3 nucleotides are TGTGCCAGCAGTGCTATATCCGAGCGGGGCCAAGAGACCCAGTACTTC. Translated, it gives CASSAISERGQETQYF.